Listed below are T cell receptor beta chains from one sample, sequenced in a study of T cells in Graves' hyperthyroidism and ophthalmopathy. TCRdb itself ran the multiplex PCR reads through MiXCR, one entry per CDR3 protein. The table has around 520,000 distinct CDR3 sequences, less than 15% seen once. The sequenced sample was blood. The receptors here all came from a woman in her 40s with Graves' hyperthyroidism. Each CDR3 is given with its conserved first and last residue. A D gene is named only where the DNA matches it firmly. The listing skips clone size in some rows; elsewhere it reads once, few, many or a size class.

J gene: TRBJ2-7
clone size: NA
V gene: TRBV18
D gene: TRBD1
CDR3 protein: CASSPRTGTDSYEQYF
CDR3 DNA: TGTGCCAGCTCACCGAGGACAGGCACAGACTCCTACGAGCAGTACTTC

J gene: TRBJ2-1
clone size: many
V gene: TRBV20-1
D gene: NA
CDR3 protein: CSARMASGARTEQFF
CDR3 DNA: TGCAGTGCTAGGATGGCGAGCGGAGCCCGTACTGAGCAGTTCTTC

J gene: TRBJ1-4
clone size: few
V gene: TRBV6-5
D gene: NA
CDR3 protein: CASSFSVGTEEKLFF
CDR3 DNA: TGTGCCAGCAGTTTCTCGGTCGGCACAGAAGAAAAACTGTTTTTT

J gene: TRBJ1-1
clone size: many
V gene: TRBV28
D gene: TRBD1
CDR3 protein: CASYNRGMNTEAFF
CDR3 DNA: TGTGCCAGCTATAACAGGGGCATGAACACTGAAGCTTTCTTT

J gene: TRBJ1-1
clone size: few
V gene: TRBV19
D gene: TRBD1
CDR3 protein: CASSGDRALNTEAFF
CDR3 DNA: TGTGCCAGTAGTGGGGACAGGGCATTGAACACTGAAGCTTTCTTT

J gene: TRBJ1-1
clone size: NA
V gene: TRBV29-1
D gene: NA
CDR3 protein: CSVGTGRAFF
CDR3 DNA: TGCAGCGTTGGGACGGGGAGAGCTTTCTTT

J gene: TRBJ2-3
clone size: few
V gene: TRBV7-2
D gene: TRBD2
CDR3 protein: CASSTGTTGTDTQYF
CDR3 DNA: TGTGCCAGCAGCACCGGGACTACAGGCACAGATACGCAGTATTTT

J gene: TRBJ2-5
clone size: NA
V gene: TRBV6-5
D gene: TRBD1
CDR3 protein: CASSYSPTGAETQYF
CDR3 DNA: TGTGCCAGCAGTTACTCGCCCACAGGGGCGGAGACCCAGTACTTC

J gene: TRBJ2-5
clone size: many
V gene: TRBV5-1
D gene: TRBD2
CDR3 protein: CASSEGLAGVETQYF
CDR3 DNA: TGCGCCAGCAGCGAGGGACTAGCGGGAGTAGAGACCCAGTACTTC

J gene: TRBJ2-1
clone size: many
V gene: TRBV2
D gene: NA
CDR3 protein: CASSEALGGSSYNEQFF
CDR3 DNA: TGTGCCAGCAGTGAAGCCCTCGGGGGTAGCTCCTACAATGAGCAGTTCTTC

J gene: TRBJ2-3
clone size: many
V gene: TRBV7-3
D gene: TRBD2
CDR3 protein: CASSLMAGETDTQYF
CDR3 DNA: TGTGCCAGCAGCTTAATGGCGGGAGAAACAGATACGCAGTATTTT

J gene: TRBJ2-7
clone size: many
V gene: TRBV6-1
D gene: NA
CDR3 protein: CASSLRQDTYEQYF
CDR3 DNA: TGTGCCAGCAGCCTAAGACAGGATACCTACGAGCAGTACTTC

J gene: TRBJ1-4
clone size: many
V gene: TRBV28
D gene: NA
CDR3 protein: CASVGGGEKLFF
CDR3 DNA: TGTGCCAGCGTAGGGGGGGGTGAAAAACTGTTTTTT

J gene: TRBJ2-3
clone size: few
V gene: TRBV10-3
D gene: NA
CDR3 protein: CAISESTMDTQYF
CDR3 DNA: TGTGCCATCAGTGAGTCGACTATGGATACGCAGTATTTT

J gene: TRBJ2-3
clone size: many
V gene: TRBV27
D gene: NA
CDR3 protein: CASSLSIGGRDTQYF
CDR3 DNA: TGTGCCAGCAGCCTTTCAATTGGGGGAAGAGATACGCAGTATTTT

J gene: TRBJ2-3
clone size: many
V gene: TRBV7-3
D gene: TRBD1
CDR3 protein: CASSSDRAPATQYF
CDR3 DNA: TGTGCCAGCAGCTCGGACAGGGCGCCAGCTACGCAGTATTTT

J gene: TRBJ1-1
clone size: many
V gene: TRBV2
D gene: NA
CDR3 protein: CASTEANTEAFF
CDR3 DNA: TGTGCCAGCACGGAGGCGAACACTGAAGCTTTCTTT

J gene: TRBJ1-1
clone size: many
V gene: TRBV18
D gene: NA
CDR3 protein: CASSPQTNEAFF
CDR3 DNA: TGTGCCAGCTCACCACAAACGAATGAAGCTTTCTTT

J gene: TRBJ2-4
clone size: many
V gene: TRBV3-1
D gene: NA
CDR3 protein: CASSQRGRGEGIQYF
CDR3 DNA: TGTGCCAGCAGCCAAAGGGGCAGGGGCGAAGGCATTCAGTACTTC

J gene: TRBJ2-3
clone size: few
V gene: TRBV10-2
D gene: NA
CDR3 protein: CASYGSTDTQYF
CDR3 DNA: TGCGCCAGCTATGGTAGCACAGATACGCAGTATTTT

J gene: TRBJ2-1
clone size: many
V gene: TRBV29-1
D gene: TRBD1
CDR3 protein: CSVESDRGLDEQFF
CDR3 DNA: TGCAGCGTTGAGAGTGACAGGGGGCTGGATGAGCAGTTCTTC

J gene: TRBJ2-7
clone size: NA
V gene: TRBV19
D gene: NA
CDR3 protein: CASSILPDSSYEQYF
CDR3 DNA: TGTGCCAGTAGTATACTCCCAGACAGCTCCTACGAGCAGTACTTC

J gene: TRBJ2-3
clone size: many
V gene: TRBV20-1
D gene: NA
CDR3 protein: CSARDRARGDDTQYF
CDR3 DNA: TGCAGTGCTAGAGATAGGGCTCGTGGGGATGATACGCAGTATTTT

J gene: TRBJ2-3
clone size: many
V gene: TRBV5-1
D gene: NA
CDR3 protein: CASSLRGAMEDTQYF
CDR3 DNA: TGCGCCAGCAGCTTGAGGGGGGCGATGGAGGATACGCAGTATTTT

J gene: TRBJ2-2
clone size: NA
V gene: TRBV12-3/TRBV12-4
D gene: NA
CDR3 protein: CASTPRENAGTGELFF
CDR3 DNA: TGTGCCAGCACCCCCAGGGAAAACGCCGGCACCGGGGAGCTGTTTTTT

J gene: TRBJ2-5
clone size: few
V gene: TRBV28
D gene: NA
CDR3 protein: CASSSGGGPHQETQYF
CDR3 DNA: TGTGCCAGCAGTTCCGGAGGGGGGCCCCACCAAGAGACCCAGTACTTC

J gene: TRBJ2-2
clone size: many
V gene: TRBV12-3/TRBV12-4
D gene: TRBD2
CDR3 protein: CASSRTSGRTGELFF
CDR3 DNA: TGTGCCAGCAGTAGGACTAGCGGGAGGACCGGGGAGCTGTTTTTT

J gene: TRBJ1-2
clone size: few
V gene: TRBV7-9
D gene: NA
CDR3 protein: CASSSGQRARTF
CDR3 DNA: TGTGCCAGCAGCAGCGGACAGCGGGCCCGTACCTTC

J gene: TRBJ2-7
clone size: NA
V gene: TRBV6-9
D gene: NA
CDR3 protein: CASSYSQGGPSYEQYF
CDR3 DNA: TGTGCCAGCAGTTATTCCCAGGGCGGGCCCTCCTACGAGCAGTACTTC

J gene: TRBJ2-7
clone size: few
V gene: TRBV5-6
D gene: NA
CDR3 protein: CASSLTRLNYEQYF
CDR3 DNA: TGTGCCAGCAGCTTGACAAGACTGAACTACGAGCAGTACTTC

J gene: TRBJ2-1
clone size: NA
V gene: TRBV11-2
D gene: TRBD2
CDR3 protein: CASSSGTSGRANEQFF
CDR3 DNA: TGTGCCAGCAGCTCTGGGACTAGCGGGAGGGCCAATGAGCAGTTCTTC

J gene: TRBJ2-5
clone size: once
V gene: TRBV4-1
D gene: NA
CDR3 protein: CASSQSRAGGGETQYF
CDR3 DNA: TGCGCCAGCAGCCAATCTCGAGCGGGTGGGGGAGAGACCCAGTACTTC

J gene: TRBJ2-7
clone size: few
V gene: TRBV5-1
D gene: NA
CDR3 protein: CASSLGGLTDEQYF
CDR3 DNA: TGCGCCAGCAGCTTGGGGGGGCTAACCGACGAGCAGTACTTC

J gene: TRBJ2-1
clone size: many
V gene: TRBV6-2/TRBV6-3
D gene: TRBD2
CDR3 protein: CASRVVAGGHNEQFF
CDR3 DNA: TGTGCCAGCAGGGTGGTAGCGGGAGGACATAATGAGCAGTTCTTC

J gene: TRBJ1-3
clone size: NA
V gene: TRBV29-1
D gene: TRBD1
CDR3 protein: CSGGQAGNTLYF
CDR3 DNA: TGCAGCGGGGGACAGGCTGGAAACACCTTATATTTT

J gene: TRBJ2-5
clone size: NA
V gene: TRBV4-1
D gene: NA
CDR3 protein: CASSQPGRETQYF
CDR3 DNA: TGCGCCAGCAGCCAACCGGGCAGGGAGACCCAGTACTTC

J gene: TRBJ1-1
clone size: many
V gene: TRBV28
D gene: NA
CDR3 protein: CASSAVLEDTEAFF
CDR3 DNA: TGTGCCAGCAGCGCAGTTTTGGAGGACACTGAAGCTTTCTTT

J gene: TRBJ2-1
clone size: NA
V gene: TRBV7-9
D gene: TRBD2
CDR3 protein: CASSWALRGTSGRKDNEQFF
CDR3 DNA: TGTGCCAGCAGCTGGGCTTTGCGGGGGACTAGCGGGAGGAAGGACAATGAGCAGTTCTTC

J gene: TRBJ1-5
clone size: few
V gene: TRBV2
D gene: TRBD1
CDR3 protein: CASNLVRGSNQPQHF
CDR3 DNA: TGTGCCAGCAATTTAGTCAGGGGGAGCAATCAGCCCCAGCATTTT

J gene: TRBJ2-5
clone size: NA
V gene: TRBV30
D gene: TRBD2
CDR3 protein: CAWSPGAGAQYF
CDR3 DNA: TGTGCCTGGAGTCCGGGCGCGGGGGCCCAGTACTTC

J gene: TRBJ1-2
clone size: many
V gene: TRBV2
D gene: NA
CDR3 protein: CASSTDGIYGYTF
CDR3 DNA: TGTGCCAGCAGTACCGACGGGATCTATGGCTACACCTTC